These 21 T cell receptor beta chains originate from one sample sequenced in a study of blood T cell repertoires in COVID-19. Clones were read by immunoSEQ multiplex PCR, and TCRdb kept only the in-frame ones, dropping some. Of about 140,000 clones detected, 70% to 80% appear once; the ten largest clones hold 3.5% to 5%. The sequencing sample was made of peripheral blood. The receptors were gathered from a woman aged 80 or over with active or convalescent COVID-19.

The chain's CDR3 is CASSLNIRQPQHF. The CDR3 region has the DNA TGCGCCAGCAGCCTTAACATCCGTCAGCCCCAGCATTTT. This chain connects TRBV4-3 to TRBJ1-5; no reliable D call. Germline V CDR1 and CDR2: LGHNA, YSLEER. Trimming cost V 4 bases and J 6 bases, with 10 bases left between them. The CDR3 is made up of 13 amino acids.

The genes are TRBV18 and TRBJ2-1; 8 bases align to TRBD1. The germline CDR1 and CDR2 sequences are KGHSH and LQKENI. The V segment lost 3 bases and the J segment 5 bases; nucleotides outside the gene matches: 9. This CDR3 is built from 16 residues. The CDR3 sequence is CASSPVKQGVHNEQFF. The CDR3 DNA reads as TGTGCCAGCTCACCGGTTAAACAGGGGGTACACAATGAGCAGTTCTTC.

The V gene is TRBV5-1, the J gene TRBJ2-1; 14 bases are shared with TRBD2. J lost 9 bases, V lost 4 bases, and 6 bases had no gene match. CDR1 SGHRS and CDR2 YFSETQ come from the germline V gene. The CDR3 sequence is 15 residues long. This chain's CDR3 is CASSRGTSGGTEQFF. In DNA form, the CDR3 reads TGCGCCAGCAGCCGGGGGACTAGCGGGGGTACTGAGCAGTTCTTC.

The chain links TRBV28 to TRBJ2-7; D remains unclear. Trimming took off 8 bases at V and 2 bases at J, with 10 bases between the two ends. The CDR3 spans 12 residues. Germline CDR1 reads MDHEN; CDR2 reads SYDVKM. CDR3 residues: CASRQWPYEQYF. In DNA form, the CDR3 reads TGTGCCAGCCGTCAGTGGCCCTACGAGCAGTACTTC. Using reference TRBV28 and TRBJ2-7 for the parts outside the CDR3, the full variable domain is DVKVTQSSRYLVKRTGEKVFLECVQDMDHENMFWYRQDPGLGLRLIYFSYDVKMKEKGDIPEGYSVSREKKERFSLILESASTNQTSMYLCASRQWPYEQYFGPGTRLTVT.

V usage is TRBV29-1 and J usage is TRBJ1-1, with 7 bases matching TRBD1. CDR1 SQVTM and CDR2 ANQGSEA come from the germline V gene. Trimming took 7 bases from V and 3 from J; bases not matched to a gene: 8. The CDR3 extends over 13 amino acids. DNA of the CDR3: TGCAGCGGAATAGACAGGGTGGACACTGAAGCTTTCTTT. Translation: CSGIDRVDTEAFF.

Only a few counts were recorded for this clone. The gene calls are TRBV4-1 and TRBJ2-7; the match to TRBD2 covers 8 bases. CDR1 is MGHRA and CDR2 is YSYEKL in the germline V gene. V shed 3 bases, J shed 4 bases, and the junction held 11 bases outside the gene matches. The CDR3 runs 16 residues. The CDR3 DNA reads as TGCGCCAGCAGCCATACGACCGGGACTAGTTGGTACGAGCAGTACTTC. Its translation is CASSHTTGTSWYEQYF.

This clone was counted many times. This chain joins TRBV7-8 and TRBJ2-2; D may be TRBD2 (6 bases). The length of the CDR3 is 15 residues. With 8 bases removed from V and 5 bases from J, the gap between germline ends came to 18 bases. CDR1 and CDR2 from the germline V gene are SGHVS and FQNEAQ. The CDR3 region is CASRGRGLDTGELFF. In DNA form, the CDR3 reads TGTGCCAGCCGGGGGAGAGGACTCGATACCGGGGAGCTGTTTTTT.

The CDR3 bases are TGTGCCAGCTCACGGGCACAGGGTGGTGAAGCTTTCTTT. It codes for CASSRAQGGEAFF. The chain links TRBV18 to TRBJ1-1, with D maybe TRBD1 (6 bases). The germline V gene encodes CDR1 KGHSH and CDR2 LQKENI. The CDR3 spans 13 residues. V was cut by 4 bases and J by 7 bases, with 13 bases left in between.

The chain combines TRBV29-1 with TRBJ1-1; 9 bases agree with TRBD1. Germline CDR1 and CDR2: SQVTM and ANQGSEA. Trimming took 7 bases from V and 6 from J; bases not matched to a gene: 9. The CDR3 is made up of 13 amino acids. The CDR3 here is CSGHTGGISEAFF. In nucleotides, the CDR3 is TGCAGCGGACACACAGGGGGCATCTCTGAAGCTTTCTTT.

This chain connects TRBV5-6 to TRBJ2-7; D not resolved. Looked up from germline, CDR1 is SGHDT and CDR2 is YYEEEE. The V gene lost 3 bases and the J gene lost 1 base, with 2 bases spanning the gap. CDR3 length: 11 amino acids. In DNA form, the CDR3 reads TGTGCCAGCAGCTCTTCCTACGAGCAGTACTTC. This gives the protein CASSSSYEQYF.

The chain has TRBV5-1 and TRBJ1-6; 9 bases are shared with TRBD1. The CDR3 spans 16 residues. V lost 0 bases, J lost 10 bases, and 8 bases stayed unmatched. Germline V CDR1 and CDR2: SGHRS, YFSETQ. The CDR3 region has the DNA TGCGCCAGCAGCTTGGAGCTGGGACAGGGAGGATCACCCCTCCACTTT. Translation: CASSLELGQGGSPLHF.

This chain joins TRBV11-2 and TRBJ2-7; D ambiguous. Between the trimmed V and J ends, which lost 5 bases and 3 bases, there was a span of 14 bases. In germline, CDR1 is SGHAT, CDR2 FQNNGV. The CDR3 runs to 14 residues. The DNA for the CDR3 is TGTGCCAGCAGCGCGCAGACTGTTTTCTACGAGCAGTACTTC. This sequence encodes CASSAQTVFYEQYF.

The V call is TRBV6-5, the J call TRBJ1-5, with D possibly being TRBD1 (6 bases). Germline V lookup: CDR1 MNHEY, CDR2 SVGAGI. There are 13 residues in the CDR3. V lost 10 bases and J lost 0, with 10 bases in between. This chain's CDR3 is CAIRDISNQPQHF. For the CDR3, the DNA is TGTGCCATCCGGGACATTAGCAATCAGCCCCAGCATTTT.

V is TRBV5-6 and J is TRBJ2-3; D remains unclear. With 1 base removed from V and 0 bases from J, the gap between germline ends came to 3 bases. The CDR3 loop spans 13 amino acids. CDR1 is SGHDT and CDR2 is YYEEEE in the germline V gene. CDR3 protein: CASSLTSTDTQYF. CDR3 DNA sequence: TGTGCCAGCAGCTTGACTAGCACAGATACGCAGTATTTT.

V and J are TRBV3-1 (or the pseudogene TRBV3-2) and TRBJ2-4, with TRBD2 as a possible D gene (5 bases). This CDR3 has 16 residues. Trimming took off 1 base at V and 0 bases at J, with 10 bases between the two ends. The germline gives CDR1 LGHDT, CDR2 YNNKEL (reference sequence). Here the CDR3 DNA reads TGTGCCAGCAGCCAAGTTAGAGGGCTAGCCAAAAACATTCAGTACTTC. It encodes CASSQVRGLAKNIQYF.

The rearrangement uses TRBV15 and TRBJ1-3, with a weak D call TRBD1 (6 bases). The V gene lost 5 bases and the J gene lost 2 bases, with 10 bases spanning the gap. The length of the CDR3 is 14 residues. Looked up from germline, CDR1 is LNHNV and CDR2 is YYDKDF (reference sequence). CDR3 bases: TGTGCCACCAGCGCCAGGGACACTGGAAACACCATATATTTT. It specifies CATSARDTGNTIYF. The entire variable domain, with the rest obtained from reference TRBV15 and TRBJ1-3, is as follows: DAMVIQNPRYQVTQFGKPVTLSCSQTLNHNVMYWYQQKSSQAPKLLFHYYDKDFNNEADTPDNFQSRRPNTSFCFLDIRSPGLGDTAMYLCATSARDTGNTIYFGEGSWLTVV.

The chain is built from TRBV7-8 and TRBJ2-7; possibly TRBD1 for D (6 bases). This CDR3 comprises 14 residues. Germline values: CDR1 SGHVS, CDR2 FQNEAQ. Deletions cut 5 bases from V and 3 bases from J, with 14 bases between. CDR3 in DNA: TGTGCCAGCAGCCCCACAGGGTACCGCTACGAGCAGTACTTC. This gives the protein CASSPTGYRYEQYF.

This clone was counted once. The chain links TRBV6-6 to TRBJ2-3; D ambiguous. Germline V gives CDR1 MNHNY, CDR2 SVGAGI (reference sequence). The CDR3 sequence is 11 residues long. V lost 3 bases, J lost 6 bases, and 4 bases lay in between. CDR3 in DNA: TGTGCCAGCAGTTATGGCGATACGCAGTATTTT. Amino acid sequence: CASSYGDTQYF.

The chain links TRBV7-2 to TRBJ2-1; possibly TRBD2 for D (5 bases). The V and J ends lost 5 bases and 16 bases respectively, with 18 bases between them. The CDR3 consists of 12 residues. CDR1 and CDR2 from the germline V gene are SGHTA and FQGNSA. This chain's CDR3 is CASSPLRTPGFF. CDR3 DNA: TGTGCCAGCAGCCCTCTCCGGACTCCAGGTTTCTTC.

CDR3 nucleotides: TGCGCCAGCAGCCTGAACGGGGTAGGTTTGGGCACTGAAGCTTTCTTT. Translated: CASSLNGVGLGTEAFF. The genes are TRBV4-3 and TRBJ1-1, with D hard to call. The CDR3 sequence is 16 residues long. Trimming pared 4 bases from V and 4 bases from J, leaving 19 bases between. Germline V gives CDR1 LGHNA, CDR2 YSLEER.

A word on this clone: The junction shows a germline mismatch at one end, possibly a read error. The chain has TRBV7-7 and TRBJ2-3; 11 nucleotides agree with TRBD2. Germline loops: CDR1 SSHAT, CDR2 FNYEAQ (reference sequence). The CDR3 runs to 16 residues. This CDR3 is CASSPIAGGPGDTQYF. Written as DNA, the CDR3 is TGTGCTAGCAGTCCAATAGCGGGGGGGCCGGGAGATACGCAGTATTTT.